The TCR beta chain described here comes from a study of cytomegalovirus exposure and HLA in healthy donors. The wider study: Earlier sequencing of some 190 million T cells yielded approximately 120 million unique TCR beta sequences.

With 60 Vbeta and 13 Jbeta primers, the PCR was carried out. Original processing methods: An analysis performed later counted 73 million or so unique TCR beta chains (approximately 12 million of them shared). Produced via immunoSEQ multiplex PCR; TCRdb's table is partial and in-frame only. V and J calls and clone size are as listed in that table; D and trimming were resolved from the DNA. This table has 180,000 or so clones, about three quarters appearing once. The CDR3 is 14 residues long. The trim removed 7 bases at V and 0 bases at J, leaving 3 bases unmatched. Germline V gene sequence: CDR1 MDHEN, CDR2 SYDVKM. The donors (healthy individuals) were bone marrow donors.

The TCR sequence derives from a man aged 18 to 30 in good health and CMV-seronegative. This chain connects TRBV28 to TRBJ2-7; 10 bases map to TRBD1. The sample was PBMCs. CDR3 nucleotide sequence: TGTGCCAGCAAGGGACAGGGGCCCTCCTACGAGCAGTACTTC. Its translation is CASKGQGPSYEQYF.